This T cell receptor (beta chain) was profiled in a study of shared clonotypes between healthy human individuals. As to this clone: The antigen remains unidentified.

Study results and caveats: Even with large depth, rarefaction showed that sorted-subset sequencing was incomplete. Shared across a few donors were around 4.7% of the naive CD4 clonotypes.

This CDR3 is built from 14 residues. Trimming removed 2 bases at V and 8 bases at J, with 13 bases between. Germline V gives CDR1 MDHEN, CDR2 SYDVKM. Profiling relied on immunoSEQ multiplex PCR, and the TCRdb table lists in-frame clones only, not all of them. The data show approximately 620,000 clones, roughly 97% seen once. The chain combines TRBV28 with TRBJ2-1; weak D call: TRBD1 (5 bases). This TCR was sampled from a woman in her thirties in good health. What was sequenced was naive CD4+ T cells sorted from blood. Subset meaning: CD45RA+ positively selected. CDR3 sequence: CASSLAGFDHEQFF. The CDR3, as DNA: TGTGCCAGCAGTTTAGCAGGGTTCGATCATGAGCAGTTCTTC.